This record covers a single T cell receptor (beta chain). Its matching antigen is unknown. Via MiXCR, TCRdb re-called the RT-PCR reads, giving one row per CDR3 protein. The sample carries about 650,000 distinct CDR3 sequences, around 15% recorded once. This specimen comes from a study of response to subunit inactivated influenza vaccine. The CDR3 length is 17 residues. V was shortened by 2 bases and J by 6 bases, with 19 bases between the two germline ends. CDR1 is LNHDA, CDR2 SQIVND, per germline (reference sequence). Study-wide results and caveats: A suggestion made by the authors is that each seasonal influenza vaccination recruits few new T cells.

The sequencing here drew on PBMCs from blood, taken around 14 days before vaccination. This chain uses TRBV19 with TRBJ2-2, with D perhaps matching TRBD1 (8 bases). This sequence was found in a man between 50 and 59 years old who received an inactivated influenza vaccine. The CDR3 DNA sequence: TGTGCCAGTAGTATACTGGACAGGGAGGGCAAGGCCGGGGAGCTGTTTTTT. Translated: CASSILDREGKAGELFF.